This T cell receptor (beta chain) emerged from a study of blood T cell repertoires in COVID-19. Using immunoSEQ multiplex PCR, the repertoire was profiled, and TCRdb retains in-frame clones only, with some absent. The sample includes some 530,000 clones, 70% to 90% seen only once; the top ten take approximately 2.9%. Per the germline V gene, CDR1 is SNHLY and CDR2 is FYNNEI. V was clipped by 5 bases and J by 6 bases; unmatched bases: 4. The CDR3 is 14 residues long. The source is a human donor in a cohort sampled during active COVID-19. The rearrangement links TRBV2 to TRBJ2-4; TRBD2 matches 10 bases. Material for sequencing was peripheral blood. DNA of the CDR3: TGTGCCAGCAGTTTCGGGACTAGCGTAAACATTCAGTACTTC. Protein sequence: CASSFGTSVNIQYF. Variable domain in full (rest from reference TRBV2 and TRBJ2-4): EPEVTQTPSHQVTQMGQEVILRCVPISNHLYFYWYRQILGQKVEFLVSFYNNEISEKSEIFDDQFSVERPDGSNFTLKIRSTKLEDSAMYFCASSFGTSVNIQYFGAGTRLSVL.